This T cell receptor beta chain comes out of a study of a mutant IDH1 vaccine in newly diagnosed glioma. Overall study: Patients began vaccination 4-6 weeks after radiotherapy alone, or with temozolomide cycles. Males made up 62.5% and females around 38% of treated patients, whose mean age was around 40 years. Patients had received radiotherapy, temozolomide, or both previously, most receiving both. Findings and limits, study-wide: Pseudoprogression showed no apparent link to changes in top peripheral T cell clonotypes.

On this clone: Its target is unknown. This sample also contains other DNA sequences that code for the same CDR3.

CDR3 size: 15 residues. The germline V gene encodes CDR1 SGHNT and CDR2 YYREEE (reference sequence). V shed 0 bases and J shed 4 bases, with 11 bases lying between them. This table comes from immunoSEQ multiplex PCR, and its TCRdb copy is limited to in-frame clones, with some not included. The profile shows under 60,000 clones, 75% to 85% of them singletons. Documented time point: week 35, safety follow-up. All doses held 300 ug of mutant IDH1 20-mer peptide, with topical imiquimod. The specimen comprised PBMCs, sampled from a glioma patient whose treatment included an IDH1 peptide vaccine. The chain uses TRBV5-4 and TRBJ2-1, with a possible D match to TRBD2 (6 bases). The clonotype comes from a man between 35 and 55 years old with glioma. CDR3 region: CASSLGAGPYNEQFF. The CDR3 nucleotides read TGTGCCAGCAGCTTGGGGGCGGGACCATACAATGAGCAGTTCTTC.